The entry below describes one T cell receptor beta chain. The specificity of this receptor is unknown. Base qualities are not recorded, but no much larger clone differs from it by a single base. The sample belongs to a study of Ad26.COV2.S vaccination and SARS-CoV-2 variants (dated by TCRdb to the early 2020s). The study in broad terms: Vaccine-arm donors were drawn from COV1001, a multicentre, randomized, double-blind, placebo-controlled phase I-IIa trial of Ad26.COV2.S in healthy adults. Ad26.COV2.S was given intramuscularly at 5x10^10 or 1x10^11 viral particles, as a single shot or as two shots 56 days apart. TCRbeta repertoire sequencing served as the tool for gauging how specific and how broad the SARS-CoV-2-reactive T cell receptors were following Ad26.COV2.S vaccination. The TCR-sequenced set comprised about 32 samples: around 20 Ad26.COV2.S vaccine recipients, 5 placebo recipients and 8 SARS-CoV-2 convalescent individuals. Participants in the trial were split at random into five groups of five each, receiving low-dose or high-dose Ad26.COV2.S once or twice, or else placebo on both occasions. Investigators did not know the trial group allocation while performing experiments and assessing outcomes. The paper's findings and limits, for the study overall: After vaccination, spike-specific CD8+ and CD4+ T cell responses were reported to show substantial breadth. The study lacked the statistical power to compare responses across vaccine doses or regimens. Non-spike TCR breadth was comparable between vaccine and placebo recipients, consistent with the vaccine containing only spike. Compared with placebo recipients, Ad26.COV2.S recipients showed higher spike-specific TCR breadth (P = 0.0014). The authors noted that total T cell responses may have been underestimated by the TCR breadth and depth analyses.

TCRbeta CDR3 regions were sequenced with the immunoSEQ Assay. After extraction, genomic DNA underwent amplification by bias-controlled multiplex PCR, followed by high-throughput sequencing. Per the source publication's procedure: Collapsing and filtering of sequences were performed to quantify the absolute abundance of each unique TCRbeta CDR3 region. T cell fraction was estimated by normalizing TCRbeta template counts to usable DNA, which was measured by amplifying reference genes present in all nucleated cells. Repertoire TCRs were annotated as SARS-CoV-2-specific when V gene, CDR3 amino acid sequence and J gene were exactly matched to a known reactive TCR set. The reference SARS-CoV-2 TCR set came from MIRA and was filtered for enrichment in COVID-19-positive ImmuneCODE repertoires, removing public or cross-reactive TCRs. Using the MIRA antigens, annotated TCRs were further analysed by specific ORF or by position within an ORF. Depth was the summed frequency of annotated unique rearrangements, while breadth was defined as annotated unique rearrangements over total unique productive rearrangements. Group comparisons of TCR breadth used two-sided Wilcoxon rank-sum tests. The table was pulled from immuneACCESS by TCRdb, which kept in-frame rearrangements only. Such tables lose some clones; where checked, under half of the loss comes from unresolved V genes, and the rest has no known cause. V, J and clone size were drawn from that table, and D and trimming were deduced from the DNA. This sample lists about 400,000 clones; roughly 80% were detected once. 7% to 9.5% of the sample lies in the top ten.

The treatment or condition label corresponds to: over 15 received Ad26.COV2.S at low or high dose, single or two shots; a few received placebo; per-sample allocation not given. For vaccine and placebo recipients, repertoires were sequenced using samples collected on day 63 after the first injection. Between 29 July and 7 August 2020, Cohort 1b enrolled 20 to 30 adults aged 18-55 years at one site in Boston, USA. Ad26.COV2.S consisted of a replication-incompetent adenovirus type 26 vector by which a prefusion-stabilized SARS-CoV-2 spike protein from the original Wuhan strain was expressed. V lost 6 bases and J lost 1 base, and the count of bases not matched to a germline gene is 11. According to the germline V gene, CDR1 reads SNHLY and CDR2 reads FYNNEI. The CDR3 holds 16 amino acids from the cysteine to the phenylalanine. Left in the record is the CDR3 DNA by itself, 48 bases read in frame from the first base.

The specimen comprised peripheral blood, sampled in a trial of Ad26.COV2.S vaccine versus placebo. The sequence derives from a person aged 18-60 years who received the Ad26.COV2.S COVID-19 vaccine or a placebo. This receptor chain uses TRBV2 and TRBJ1-1, with 7 central nucleotides matching TRBD1. The nucleotide sequence reads TGTGCCAGCAGGGGAACAGGGGAGGAGGCGAACACTGAAGCTTTCTTT. Translated, this gives CASRGTGEEANTEAFF.